This T cell receptor (beta chain) was recovered during a study of blood T cell repertoires in COVID-19 (dated by TCRdb to about 2020). Regarding the complete study: Collaborator samples came from the United States, Italy and Spain and covered acute and convalescent phases of COVID-19. The material from the prospective study consisted of cDNA or gDNA derived from T cells, B-cell-depleted T cells, or PBMCs. The dataset comprised deeply sampled blood TCRbeta repertoires from subjects exposed to, actively infected with, or recovered from COVID-19. The repertoires were released in a freely available public database meant as a resource for research on the immune response to SARS-CoV-2. The samples were drawn from two sources: the first 160 participants of the ongoing ImmuneRACE study, and 1,200 or so subjects contributed by 6 global collaborators. Sample metadata almost always included a de-identified subject ID, COVID-19 status, age in years and sex. Where available, HLA class I and class II types were taken from metadata supplied by the sample provider and were not determined by assay-based typing. Overall results and qualifications from the work: The amount of clinical and demographic metadata varied by source and participant and was provided uncurated.

The junction shows trimming of 6 bases on V and 7 bases on J, plus 19 bases between the germline ends. The germline V gene gives CDR1 as SQVTM and CDR2 as ANQGSEA. Reading from cysteine to phenylalanine, the CDR3 counts 14 amino acids. Just CDR3 DNA is preserved here, 42 bases in frame from base 1. With regard to this clone: Its antigen is unknown. Per-nucleotide qualities are absent, and no much larger clonotype sits a single base away.

The immunoSEQ Assay, a bias-controlled multiplex PCR, was used to amplify TCRbeta CDR3 regions from genomic DNA. From the authors' description of their analysis: Nucleated cell counts per sample were estimated from amplification of reference gene primers within the assay. To quantify the absolute abundance of each unique TCRbeta CDR3 rearrangement, sequence reads were collapsed and filtered. For each sample, productive Simpson clonality was calculated as the square root of Simpson's diversity index across productive rearrangements. In its TCRdb copy, this immuneACCESS table keeps in-frame sequences only and misses some clones. Where compared with another copy, unresolved V genes explain less than half of these, and the others have no known cause. V and J calls and clone size follow that table, whereas D and trimming were derived from the DNA. For this sample the table gives around 230,000 clones, of which 80% to 85% were detected only once. 25% to 35% of the sample lies in the top ten.

Collaborating institutions collected whole blood in K2EDTA tubes following their own protocols. For TCRbeta analysis, collaborator samples were shipped as frozen whole blood, as isolated PBMCs, or as DNA extracted from either sample type. The specimen sequenced was peripheral blood. This clonotype was obtained from a man aged 35-49 years with acute or convalescent COVID-19. The rearranged segments are TRBV29-1 and TRBJ1-5, with a weak D call of TRBD1 (6 bases match). The DNA sequence is given as TGCAGCGTCCTAGAGGGGTCAGGGGACCAGCCCCAGCATTTT. The translation is CSVLEGSGDQPQHF.